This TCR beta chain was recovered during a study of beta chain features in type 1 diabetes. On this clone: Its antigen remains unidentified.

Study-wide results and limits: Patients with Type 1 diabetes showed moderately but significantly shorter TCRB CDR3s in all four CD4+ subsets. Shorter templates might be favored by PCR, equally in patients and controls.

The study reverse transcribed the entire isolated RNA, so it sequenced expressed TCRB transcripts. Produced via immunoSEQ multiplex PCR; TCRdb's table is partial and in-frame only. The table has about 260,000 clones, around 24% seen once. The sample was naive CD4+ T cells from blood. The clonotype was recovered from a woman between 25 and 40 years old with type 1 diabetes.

CDR3 bases: TGTGCCAGCAGCGTAGCGGGACAGGGGTTTGGTGGCTACACCTTC. Translating it yields CASSVAGQGFGGYTF. The V call is TRBV9, the J call TRBJ1-2; 10 positions agree with TRBD1. Trimming removed 0 bases from V and 7 bases from J; junction bases left unmatched: 6. The CDR3 has 15 amino acids. CDR1 is SGDLS and CDR2 is YYNGEE in the germline V gene.